These 21 T cell receptor beta chains share one sample of origin, sequenced in a study of siplizumab effects on memory and regulatory T cells. Generated by immunoSEQ multiplex PCR, the TCRdb table keeps only in-frame clones and is missing some. The sample shows about 91,000 clones, 80% to 95% of them seen only once. Sequenced input: CD8+ T cells sorted from blood. The source of these receptors is a human donor in good health.

This clone has a handful of counts. The V call is TRBV6-5, the J call TRBJ1-1; no reliable D call. CDR3 length: 14 amino acids. Trimming took off 6 bases at V and 1 base at J, with 12 bases between the two ends. Germline CDR1 reads MNHEY; CDR2 reads SVGAGI. CDR3 residues: CASRPSQENTEAFF. The CDR3 region has the DNA TGTGCCAGCAGGCCCAGTCAGGAGAACACTGAAGCTTTCTTT.

The J gene is TRBJ2-7, the V gene TRBV11-1; D tentatively reads TRBD1 or TRBD2 (6 bases each). The CDR3 runs 14 residues. Germline CDR1 and CDR2: SGHAT and FQDESV (reference sequence). Trimming removed 7 bases at V and 4 bases at J, with 17 bases between. The CDR3: CASTPRGRGYEQYF. DNA of the CDR3: TGTGCCAGCACGCCGCGGGGCAGGGGATACGAGCAGTACTTC.

The chain carries TRBV9 and TRBJ2-1; 8 nucleotides align to TRBD2. Unmatched junction bases numbered 9, after V lost 0 bases and J lost 1 base. Per germline, CDR1 SGDLS and CDR2 YYNGEE. The CDR3 sequence is 18 residues long. The CDR3 DNA is TGTGCCAGCAGCGTAGGGAGTAGCGGGATAGGGTCCTACAATGAGCAGTTCTTC. It is translated as CASSVGSSGIGSYNEQFF. Together with reference TRBV9 and TRBJ2-1, the CDR3 gives the full variable domain: DSGVTQTPKHLITATGQRVTLRCSPRSGDLSVYWYQQSLDQGLQFLIQYYNGEERAKGNILERFSAQQFPDLHSELNLSSLELGDSALYFCASSVGSSGIGSYNEQFFGPGTRLTVL.

DNA of the CDR3: TGTGCCAGCAGCTTGGGCCTAGCCTACAATGAGCAGTTCTTC. Its protein is CASSLGLAYNEQFF. The rearrangement joins TRBV7-3 to TRBJ2-1; D unresolved. This CDR3 comprises 14 residues. Germline CDR1 is SGHTA and CDR2 is FQGTGA. V was clipped by 3 bases and J by 2 bases, with 8 bases between them.

This clone was counted once. The chain employs TRBV7-9 and TRBJ2-3; no firm D call. Germline-derived CDR1 and CDR2 are SEHNR and FQNEAQ (reference sequence). There are 15 residues in the CDR3. V was clipped by 5 bases and J by 2 bases, with 14 bases between them. The DNA for the CDR3 is TGTGCCAGCAGCACACAGCCCTCCATCACAGATACGCAGTATTTT. It specifies CASSTQPSITDTQYF.

With respect to this clone: Mismatch with germline at one junction end may stem from a read error. This sequence joins TRBV6-5 and TRBJ1-2, with D perhaps TRBD1 (5 bases). The germline V gene has CDR1 MNHEY and CDR2 SVGAGI. The CDR3 length is 13 residues. CDR3 loop: CASSYVSREGCAF. The CDR3, as DNA: TGTGCCAGCAGTTACGTCTCCCGGGAGGGGTGCGCCTTC.

The gene calls are TRBV6-1 and TRBJ2-6; D is perhaps TRBD2 (5 bases). Germline V gene lookup returns CDR1 MNHNS and CDR2 SASEGT. V was clipped by 1 base and J by 2 bases, with 9 bases between them. The CDR3 has 16 amino acids. The CDR3 sequence: CASSEGSGTGANVLTF. CDR3 DNA sequence: TGTGCCAGCAGTGAAGGCTCGGGAACTGGGGCCAACGTCCTGACTTTC.

The J gene is TRBJ2-7, the V gene TRBV10-3, with D perhaps TRBD2 (5 bases). CDR1 ENHRY and CDR2 SYGVKD come from the germline V gene. Deletions cut 10 bases from V and 5 bases from J, with 24 bases between. The CDR3 totals 15 residues. The CDR3 DNA sequence: TGTGCCACCCAACAAGCGGACGGTCGAATGGACGAGCAGTACTTC. This encodes CATQQADGRMDEQYF.

J is TRBJ1-2 and V is TRBV6-1; 7 nucleotides line up with TRBD1. CDR3 length equals 17 residues. V gave up 0 bases and J gave up 1 base; unmatched junction bases: 8. Germline CDR1 is MNHNS and CDR2 is SASEGT. This chain's CDR3 is CASSEAFRRQGNYGYTF. DNA of the CDR3: TGTGCCAGCAGTGAAGCCTTCAGACGACAGGGTAACTATGGCTACACCTTC.

This clone was seen a single time. Other DNA sequences from this sample encode an identical CDR3 as well. This chain uses TRBV4-3 with TRBJ2-7, with TRBD2 matching over 11 bases. Per germline, CDR1 LGHNA and CDR2 YSLEER. V shed 3 bases and J 0 bases; nucleotides not matched to a gene: 4. The CDR3 is 16 amino acids. As DNA, the CDR3 is TGCGCCAGCAGCCAGGGGACTAGCGGCAGCTCCTACGAGCAGTACTTC. Residues: CASSQGTSGSSYEQYF.

J is TRBJ2-3 and V is TRBV6-5; D gene ambiguous. Trimming took 6 bases from V and 1 from J, leaving 14 bases between them. CDR3 length: 15 amino acids. Germline V lookup: CDR1 MNHEY, CDR2 SVGAGI. The CDR3 DNA is TGTGCCAGCAGCCTAAAGACGGATGGCACAGATACGCAGTATTTT. Protein: CASSLKTDGTDTQYF.

The chain recombines TRBV7-9 with TRBJ1-1; D uncertain. V was pared by 0 bases and J by 4 bases, with 15 bases between. The CDR3 totals 16 residues. Germline assignment: CDR1 SEHNR and CDR2 FQNEAQ (reference sequence). CDR3 sequence: CASSLAVAGMSTEAFF. CDR3 sequence (DNA): TGTGCCAGCAGCTTAGCGGTCGCGGGGATGAGCACTGAAGCTTTCTTT. Drawing the rest from reference TRBV7-9 and TRBJ1-1, the complete variable domain is DTGVSQNPRHKITKRGQNVTFRCDPISEHNRLYWYRQTLGQGPEFLTYFQNEAQLEKSRLLSDRFSAERPKGSFSTLEIQRTEQGDSAMYLCASSLAVAGMSTEAFFGQGTRLTVV.

The V gene is TRBV4-1, the J gene TRBJ1-2, with D hard to call. CDR1 is MGHRA, CDR2 YSYEKL, per germline. The V gene lost 0 bases and the J gene lost 6 bases, with 11 bases spanning the gap. The CDR3 runs 14 residues. CDR3 nucleotides: TGCGCCAGCAGCCAAGAAGGCAGGCAGGATGGCTACACCTTC. This codes for CASSQEGRQDGYTF.

This clone was picked up one time. The chain recombines TRBV4-2 with TRBJ2-7, with D hard to call. The CDR3 is 14 residues long. Per the germline V gene, CDR1 is LGHNA and CDR2 is YNFKEQ. Trimming cost V 2 bases and J 2 bases, with 10 bases left between them. The CDR3 region is CASSQSQATYEQYF. The DNA for the CDR3 is TGTGCCAGCAGCCAATCGCAGGCTACCTACGAGCAGTACTTC.

This clone came up once. The rearrangement joins TRBV7-9 to TRBJ2-3; D is uncertain. This CDR3 spans 12 amino acids. The V gene lost 6 bases and the J gene lost 14 bases, with 18 bases spanning the gap. Germline CDR1 SEHNR, CDR2 FQNEAQ (reference sequence). The CDR3 DNA reads TGTGCCAGCAGTCCACCCGCCCTCGGTCCGTATTTT. Encoded protein: CASSPPALGPYF.

The chain combines TRBV7-8 with TRBJ1-5; TRBD1 matches 7 bases. The CDR3 extends over 14 amino acids. Losses at the gene ends were 5 bases for V and 4 bases for J; bases not matched to a gene: 5. Germline CDR1 is SGHVS and CDR2 is FQNEAQ. CDR3 bases: TGTGCCAGCAGCGGGGGACAGACTAATCAGCCCCAGCATTTT. This codes for CASSGGQTNQPQHF.

V is TRBV27 and J is TRBJ2-1; 9 bases are shared with TRBD1. The J segment lost 10 bases and the V segment lost 7 bases, leaving 14 bases of the junction unmatched. The germline gives CDR1 MNHEY, CDR2 SMNVEV (reference sequence). The CDR3 contains 15 residues. Written as DNA, the CDR3 is TGTGCCAGCATCGACGGACAGGGGCTAAGTAACGAGCAGTTCTTC. Translation gives CASIDGQGLSNEQFF.

The rearrangement joins TRBV6-5 to TRBJ1-3; unclear D gene. The V end lost 8 bases, the J end lost 8 bases, and 13 bases lay between the germline ends. Per the germline V gene, CDR1 is MNHEY and CDR2 is SVGAGI. This CDR3 has 12 residues. CDR3 sequence (DNA): TGTGCCAGCCTCGCACCCCCGCACACCATATATTTT. Encoded protein: CASLAPPHTIYF.

The rearrangement joins TRBV7-8 to TRBJ1-4, with unresolved D. CDR3 length equals 18 residues. Germline V lookup: CDR1 SGHVS, CDR2 FQNEAQ. V was cut by 1 base and J by 8 bases, with 23 bases left in between. CDR3 coding DNA: TGTGCCAGCAGCTTAGGGTTCCCGAAAGATGCGGTGGAAGAAAAACTGTTTTTT. It is translated as CASSLGFPKDAVEEKLFF.

The chain uses TRBV4-1 and TRBJ2-7; TRBD2 matches 14 bases. Per germline, CDR1 MGHRA and CDR2 YSYEKL. With 4 bases clipped from V and 4 bases from J, the junction kept 9 bases outside the gene matches. The CDR3 consists of 17 residues. The CDR3 region has the DNA TGCGCCAGCAGCCCGCTATCCGGGACTAGCGGGAGTTACGAGCAGTACTTC. Amino acids: CASSPLSGTSGSYEQYF.

The V call is TRBV30, the J call TRBJ2-2, with D perhaps TRBD2 (5 bases). This CDR3 has 14 amino acids. Trimming took 2 bases from V and 6 from J, leaving 13 bases between them. The germline CDR1 and CDR2 sequences are GTSNPN and SVGIG (reference sequence). CDR3 amino acids: CAWSYGSGAGELFF. CDR3 sequence (DNA): TGTGCCTGGAGTTATGGGTCCGGGGCCGGGGAGCTGTTTTTT.